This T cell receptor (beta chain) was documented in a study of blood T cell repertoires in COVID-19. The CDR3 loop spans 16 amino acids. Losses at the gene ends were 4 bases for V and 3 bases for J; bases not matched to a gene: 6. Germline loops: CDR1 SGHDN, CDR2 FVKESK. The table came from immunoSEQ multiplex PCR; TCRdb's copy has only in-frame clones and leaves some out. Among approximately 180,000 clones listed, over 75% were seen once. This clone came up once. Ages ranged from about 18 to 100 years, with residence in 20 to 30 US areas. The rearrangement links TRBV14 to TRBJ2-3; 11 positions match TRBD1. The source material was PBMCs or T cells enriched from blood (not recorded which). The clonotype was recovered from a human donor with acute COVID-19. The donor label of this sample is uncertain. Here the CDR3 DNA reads TGTGCCAGCAGCCGCGGACAGGGGGCTCTGACAGATACGCAGTATTTT. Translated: CASSRGQGALTDTQYF.